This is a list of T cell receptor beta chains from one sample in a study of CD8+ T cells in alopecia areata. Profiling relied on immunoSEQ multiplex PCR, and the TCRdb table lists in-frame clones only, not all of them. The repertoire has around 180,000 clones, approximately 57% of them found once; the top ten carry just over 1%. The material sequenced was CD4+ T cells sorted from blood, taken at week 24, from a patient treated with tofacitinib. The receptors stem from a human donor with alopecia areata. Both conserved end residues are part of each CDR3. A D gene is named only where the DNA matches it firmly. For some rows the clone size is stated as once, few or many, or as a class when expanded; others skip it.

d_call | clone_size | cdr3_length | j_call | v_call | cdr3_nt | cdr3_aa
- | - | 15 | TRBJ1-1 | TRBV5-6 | TGTGCCAGCAGCCCGATCGCGGACGGGAACACTGAAGCTTTCTTT | CASSPIADGNTEAFF
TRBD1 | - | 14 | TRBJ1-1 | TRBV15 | TGTGCCACCAGCAGCGATCAGGGGGCGGCTGAAGCTTTCTTT | CATSSDQGAAEAFF
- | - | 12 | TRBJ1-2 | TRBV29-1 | TGCAGCGCCGACAGGAATTTGGATGGCTACACCTTC | CSADRNLDGYTF
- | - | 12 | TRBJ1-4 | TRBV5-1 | TGCGCCAGCATGGGGACGAATGAAAAACTGTTTTTT | CASMGTNEKLFF
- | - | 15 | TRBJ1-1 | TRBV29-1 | TGCAGCGTTGGACACCGACAGGCGCCGAACACTGAAGCTTTCTTT | CSVGHRQAPNTEAFF
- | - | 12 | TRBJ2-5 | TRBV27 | TGTGCCAGCAGCACGGGGAAAGAGACCCAGTACTTC | CASSTGKETQYF
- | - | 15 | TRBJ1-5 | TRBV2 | TGTGCCAGCAGTGTGGGGGGGATTAGCAATCAGCCCCAGCATTTT | CASSVGGISNQPQHF
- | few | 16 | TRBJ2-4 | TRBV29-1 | TGCAGCGACCCGAAAGACAGGAGGAGGAGGAAAAACATTCAGTACTTC | CSDPKDRRRRKNIQYF
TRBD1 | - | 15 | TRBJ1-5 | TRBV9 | TGTGCCAGCAGCACCGGACAGGGCACAAATCAGCCCCAGCATTTT | CASSTGQGTNQPQHF
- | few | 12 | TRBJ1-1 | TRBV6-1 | TGTGCCAGCAGTGACGATAAATATGAAGCTTTCTTT | CASSDDKYEAFF
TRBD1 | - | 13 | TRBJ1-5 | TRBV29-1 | TGCAGCGCTCAGACAGGGGGCGACCAGCCCCAGCATTTT | CSAQTGGDQPQHF
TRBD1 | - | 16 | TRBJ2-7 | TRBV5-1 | TGCGCCAGCAGCTCCCTCCAACGACAGGGGAGTGGCGAGCAGTACTTC | CASSSLQRQGSGEQYF
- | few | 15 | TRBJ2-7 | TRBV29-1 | TGCAGCGTTGGGATGGCGGGGAAGATCTCCTACGAGCAGTACTTC | CSVGMAGKISYEQYF
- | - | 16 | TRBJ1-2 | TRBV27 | TGTGCCAGCAGTGTAGGGTCTGGGGCAGGGGCTTATGGCTACACCTTC | CASSVGSGAGAYGYTF
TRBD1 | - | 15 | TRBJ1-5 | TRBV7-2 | TGTGCCAGCAGCTTTGGAACAGGGGGGTATCAGCCCCAGCATTTT | CASSFGTGGYQPQHF
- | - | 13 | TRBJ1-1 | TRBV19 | TGTGCCAGTAGACCAGGGATGAACACTGAAGCTTTCTTT | CASRPGMNTEAFF
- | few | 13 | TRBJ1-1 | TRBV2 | TGTGCCAGCAGCCAGGCACCGAACACTGAAGCTTTCTTT | CASSQAPNTEAFF
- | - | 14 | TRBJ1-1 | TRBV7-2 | TGTGCCAGCAGCCTCAGACAGGTGGGAACTGAAGCTTTCTTT | CASSLRQVGTEAFF
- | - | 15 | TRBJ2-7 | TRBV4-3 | TGCGCCAGCAGCCAAGATATTAGCGGAACCTACGAGCAGTACTTC | CASSQDISGTYEQYF
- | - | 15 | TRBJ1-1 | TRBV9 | TGTGCCAGCAGCCCAATAGTTGATATGAACACTGAAGCTTTCTTT | CASSPIVDMNTEAFF
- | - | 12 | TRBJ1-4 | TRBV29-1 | TGCAGCGCCTCCGGAATTAATGAAAAACTGTTTTTT | CSASGINEKLFF
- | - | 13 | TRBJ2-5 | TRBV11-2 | TGTGCCAGCAGCTTAAGATTCCGGGAGACCCAGTACTTC | CASSLRFRETQYF
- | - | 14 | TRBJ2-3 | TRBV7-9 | TGTGCCAGCAGCTTAGCCGGGGTAATGGATACGCAGTATTTT | CASSLAGVMDTQYF
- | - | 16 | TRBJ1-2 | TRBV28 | TGTGCCAGCCAGATGGCGGGGATCGTAAATAACTATGGCTACACCTTC | CASQMAGIVNNYGYTF
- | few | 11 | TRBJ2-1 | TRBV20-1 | TGCAGTGCTACAAGACTAGGGGAGCAGTTCTTC | CSATRLGEQFF
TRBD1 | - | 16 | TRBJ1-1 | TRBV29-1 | TGCAGCGTTGGGACTATTAACGGACAGGGGAACACTGAAGCTTTCTTT | CSVGTINGQGNTEAFF
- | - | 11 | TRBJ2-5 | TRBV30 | TGTGCCTGGAGTCCACAAGAGACCCAGTACTTC | CAWSPQETQYF
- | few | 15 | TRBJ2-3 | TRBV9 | TGTGCCAGCAGCGTCGGCGGGGACCGCACAGATACGCAGTATTTT | CASSVGGDRTDTQYF
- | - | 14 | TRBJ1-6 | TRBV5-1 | TGCGCCAGCAGCTTGGAGTCGGCCCATTCACCCCTCCACTTT | CASSLESAHSPLHF
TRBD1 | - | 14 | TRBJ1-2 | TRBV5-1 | TGCGCCAGCAGCTCTGGCGGACAGGGTTTTGGCTACACCTTC | CASSSGGQGFGYTF
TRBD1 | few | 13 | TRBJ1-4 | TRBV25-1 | TGTGCCAGCCTGGACAGGGGGAACGAAAAACTGTTTTTT | CASLDRGNEKLFF
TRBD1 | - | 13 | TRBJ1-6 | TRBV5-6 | TGTGCCAGCAGCTACTATATCCAGGGGGCCCTCCACTTT | CASSYYIQGALHF
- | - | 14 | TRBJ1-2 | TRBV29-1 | TGCAGCGTTGAAGATGCCTTTTTTGGATATGGCTACACCTTC | CSVEDAFFGYGYTF
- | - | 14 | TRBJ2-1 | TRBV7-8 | TGTGCCAGCAGCTTAGAGGGGGGCTACAATGAGCAGTTCTTC | CASSLEGGYNEQFF
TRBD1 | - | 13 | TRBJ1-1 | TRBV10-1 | TGCGCCAGCAGTAAACAGGGGGACACTGAAGCTTTCTTT | CASSKQGDTEAFF
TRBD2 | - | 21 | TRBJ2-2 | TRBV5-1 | TGCGCCAGCAGCTGGACCCCCCGACTAGCGGGCTCAGTGACGAACACCGGGGAGCTGTTTTTT | CASSWTPRLAGSVTNTGELFF
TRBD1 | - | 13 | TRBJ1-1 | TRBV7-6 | TGTGCCAGCAGCTGGGGCAGGGGGAGCGAAGCTTTCTTT | CASSWGRGSEAFF
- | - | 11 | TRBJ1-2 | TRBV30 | TGTGCCTGGAGTTACCAGTCTGGCTACACCTTC | CAWSYQSGYTF
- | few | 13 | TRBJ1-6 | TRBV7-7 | TGTGCCAGCAGCTTAGACAGGAATTCACCCCTCCACTTT | CASSLDRNSPLHF
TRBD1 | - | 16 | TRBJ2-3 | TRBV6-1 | TGTGCCAGCAGTGCCAGGGACAGGGGGGTAGCAGATACGCAGTATTTT | CASSARDRGVADTQYF
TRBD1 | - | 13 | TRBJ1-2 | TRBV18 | TGTGCCAGCTCACCCACAGGGGACTATGGCTACACCTTC | CASSPTGDYGYTF
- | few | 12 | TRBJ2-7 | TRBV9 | TGTGCCAGCGGGCGGGGCGATTTCGAGCAGTACTTC | CASGRGDFEQYF
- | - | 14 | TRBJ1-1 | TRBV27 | TGTGCCAGCAGTTCGGGGCAGATGAACACTGAAGCTTTCTTT | CASSSGQMNTEAFF
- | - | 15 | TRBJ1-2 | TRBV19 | TGTGCCAGTAGTATAGATGGGGCCGCCGGCTATGGCTACACCTTC | CASSIDGAAGYGYTF
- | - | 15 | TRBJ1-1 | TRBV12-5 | TGTGCTAGTGGCATACCCCTTGGGTTGGGAACTGAAGCTTTCTTT | CASGIPLGLGTEAFF
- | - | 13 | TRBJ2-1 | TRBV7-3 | TGTGCCAGCAGCTTACCCCCACACAATGAGCAGTTCTTC | CASSLPPHNEQFF
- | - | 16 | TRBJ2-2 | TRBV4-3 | TGCGCCAGCAGCCGAGAGACAGGATTGAACACCGGGGAGCTGTTTTTT | CASSRETGLNTGELFF
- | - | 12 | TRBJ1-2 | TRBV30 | TGTGCCTGGAGCGAACAGGAGGTCGGCTACACCTTC | CAWSEQEVGYTF
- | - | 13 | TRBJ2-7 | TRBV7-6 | TGTGCCAGCAGCTTAGGGGGGGACTCCAAGCAGTACTTC | CASSLGGDSKQYF
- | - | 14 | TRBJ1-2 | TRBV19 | TGTGCCAGTTCTACAGGGAATGGGAACTATGGCTACACCTTC | CASSTGNGNYGYTF
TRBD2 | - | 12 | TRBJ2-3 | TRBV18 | TGTGCCAGCTCCCCTAGCGGGGAAACGCAGTATTTT | CASSPSGETQYF
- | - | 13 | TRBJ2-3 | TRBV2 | TGTGCCAGCATTGGGCCTTCTTCAGATACGCAGTATTTT | CASIGPSSDTQYF